Listed here are 16 T cell receptor beta chains from one sample, sequenced in a study of spatial heterogeneity in lung cancer (dated by TCRdb to between 2018 and 2021). The sample's time point label is to be understood as: sample taken at primary tumor resection. Without any cell sorting, TCR sequencing was performed on whole RNA extracted either from tumor and nontumor lung tissue or from cryopreserved PBMC samples. The library was made by 5' RACE. TCRdb records NextSeq 500 as the sequencer. TCRdb applied fastp at Q25 and MiXCR to the public reads, then kept only in-frame beta chains. Records with the same CDR3 protein are collapsed into one entry carrying the most frequent genes and DNA. This sample has more than 30,000 distinct CDR3 sequences in its table, and approximately 6.3% of those were observed once. The ten largest clones take up 11% of the sample. The sequences come from PBMCs, collected at surgery. The source of these receptors is a male donor with early-stage non-small cell lung cancer.

The genes are TRBV20-1 and TRBJ2-3; D is tentatively TRBD1 or TRBD2 (6 bases each). Germline CDR1 and CDR2: DFQATT and SNEGSKA (reference sequence). The V end was cut by 4 bases, the J end by 2 bases, with 16 bases between. The CDR3 contains 15 residues. The CDR3 spells CSATRGTRTTDTQYF. In nucleotides, the CDR3 is TGCAGTGCTACCCGCGGGACACGGACCACAGATACGCAGTATTTT.

A word on this clonotype: This may arise from a read error, as a much more abundant clone is one base away. This rearrangement joins TRBV7-8 to TRBJ2-1; D is uncertain. The CDR3 has 15 amino acids. Germline-derived CDR1 and CDR2 are SGHVS and FQNEAQ. The CDR3 protein is CASSWKGLSYNVQFF. The CDR3 DNA reads TGTGCCAGCAGCTGGAAGGGCCTCTCCTACAATGTGCAGTTCTTC.

This clonotype was seen at least ten times. The chain combines TRBV27 with TRBJ2-7, with D possibly TRBD1 on 6 matching bases. V was shortened by 5 bases and J by 3 bases, with 11 bases between the two germline ends. The CDR3 loop spans 13 amino acids. Germline loops: CDR1 MNHEY, CDR2 SMNVEV (reference sequence). CDR3 sequence (DNA): TGTGCCAGCAGTCGGACAGCTAACTACGAGCAGTACTTC. This codes for CASSRTANYEQYF.

This clonotype has at least ten counts. CDR3 amino acids: CASSLGWGPDTQYF. CDR3 bases: TGTGCCAGCAGCTTAGGGTGGGGCCCAGATACGCAGTATTTT. V is TRBV7-2 and J is TRBJ2-3; a possible D gene is TRBD1 (5 bases). Germline loops: CDR1 SGHTA, CDR2 FQGNSA. There are 14 residues in the CDR3. V was trimmed by 1 base and J by 4 bases, leaving 9 bases between them.

A few counts support this clonotype. The chain has TRBV7-2 and TRBJ2-3; D is unresolved. This CDR3 contains 14 residues. V was pared by 1 base and J by 4 bases, with 9 bases between. The germline V gene encodes CDR1 SGHTA and CDR2 FQGNSA. CDR3 in amino acids: CASSLGAASDTQYF. CDR3 DNA: TGTGCCAGCAGCTTAGGGGCCGCTTCAGATACGCAGTATTTT.

This clonotype was observed many times. This chain uses TRBV7-8 with TRBJ2-3, with 10 bases aligning to TRBD1. The ends lost 8 bases at V and 2 bases at J; junction bases unmatched: 4. The CDR3 has 14 amino acids. Germline CDR1 and CDR2: SGHVS and FQNEAQ. CDR3 amino acids: CASRQGAVTDTQYF. CDR3 DNA: TGTGCCAGCCGACAGGGGGCCGTCACAGATACGCAGTATTTT. Using reference TRBV7-8 and TRBJ2-3 for the parts outside the CDR3, the full variable domain is GAGVSQSPRYKVAKRGQDVALRCDPISGHVSLFWYQQALGQGPEFLTYFQNEAQLDKSGLPSDRFFAERPEGSVSTLKIQRTQQEDSAVYLCASRQGAVTDTQYFGPGTRLTVL.

This clonotype came up many times. CDR3 residues: CASGQVNQPQHF. The CDR3 DNA sequence: TGTGCCAGCGGACAAGTCAATCAGCCCCAGCATTTT. The chain links TRBV27 to TRBJ1-5; TRBD1 might be the D (5 bases). Between the trimmed V and J ends, which lost 8 bases and 3 bases, there was a span of 8 bases. The CDR3 loop spans 12 amino acids. CDR1 is MNHEY and CDR2 is SMNVEV in the germline V gene (reference sequence).

This clonotype was recorded at least ten times. V and J are TRBV6-2 or TRBV6-3 and TRBJ1-5, with D possibly TRBD1 on 5 matching bases. Germline CDR1 reads MNHEY; CDR2 reads SVGEGT. The CDR3 extends over 13 amino acids. V gave up 7 bases and J gave up 4 bases, with 11 bases separating them. For the CDR3, the DNA is TGTGCCAGCAACGTAAACAGGAATCAGCCCCAGCATTTT. Encoded protein: CASNVNRNQPQHF.

This clonotype was counted only a few times. The chain uses TRBV5-1 and TRBJ1-5; no definite D call. This CDR3 is built from 14 residues. Per the germline V gene, CDR1 is SGHRS and CDR2 is YFSETQ. Trimming took 3 bases from V and 0 from J, leaving 7 bases between them. As DNA, the CDR3 is TGCGCCAGCAGCTCGGGAGTTAGCAATCAGCCCCAGCATTTT. It codes for CASSSGVSNQPQHF.

There are many counts of this clonotype. The rearrangement links TRBV14 to TRBJ1-1; D is possibly TRBD1 (6 bases). CDR1 is SGHDN and CDR2 is FVKESK in the germline V gene. CDR3 length: 14 amino acids. The V end lost 4 bases, the J end lost 5 bases, and 14 bases lay between the germline ends. For the CDR3, the DNA is TGTGCCAGCAGCCGAGGGGGGGCGCGGACTGAAGCTTTCTTT. This translates into CASSRGGARTEAFF.

This clonotype was found many times. This rearrangement joins TRBV3-1 to TRBJ1-5; maybe TRBD1 (6 bases). The germline V gene encodes CDR1 LGHDT and CDR2 YNNKEL (reference sequence). Trimming took 0 bases from V and 4 from J, leaving 10 bases between them. The CDR3 length is 15 residues. The CDR3 here is CASSQDGGANQPQHF. The CDR3 nucleotides read TGTGCCAGCAGCCAAGACGGGGGGGCTAATCAGCCCCAGCATTTT.

This clonotype has at least ten counts. The genes are TRBV28 and TRBJ2-7; TRBD1 aligns across 7 bases. Germline V gives CDR1 MDHEN, CDR2 SYDVKM. This CDR3 spans 14 amino acids. After removal of 6 bases from V and 4 bases from J, the junction contained 9 bases not matched to a gene. The CDR3 DNA sequence: TGTGCCAGCAGCCCCTCGACAGGGCGTTACGAGCAGTACTTC. Translating gives CASSPSTGRYEQYF.

This clonotype was found many times. This rearrangement joins TRBV7-9 to TRBJ2-7, with D tentatively TRBD1 (6 bases). This CDR3 spans 14 amino acids. Germline values: CDR1 SEHNR, CDR2 FQNEAQ (reference sequence). V lost 2 bases and J 6 bases, leaving 14 bases between the germline ends. The CDR3: CASSLSGQSGEQYF. The DNA for the CDR3 is TGTGCCAGCAGCTTATCTGGACAGTCAGGCGAGCAGTACTTC.

With respect to this clonotype: Relative to the germline gene, one junction end is altered; a read error may explain this. The chain employs TRBV7-2 and TRBJ2-1, with TRBD2 matching over 10 bases. The CDR3 covers 13 residues. Germline lookup yields CDR1 SGHTA and CDR2 FQGNSA. The CDR3: CASSLRERGGGVF. The CDR3 nucleotides read TGTGCCAGCAGCTTACGGGAGCGGGGGGGAGGAGTTTTC.

This clonotype is judged medium-sized. The chain carries TRBV2 and TRBJ2-1; the match to TRBD1 covers 7 bases. The CDR3 covers 13 residues. CDR1 is SNHLY, CDR2 FYNNEI, per germline. V shed 10 bases, J shed 5 bases, and the junction held 8 bases outside the gene matches. CDR3 in amino acids: CATQGVGDNEQFF. CDR3 DNA: TGTGCCACCCAGGGGGTTGGGGACAATGAGCAGTTCTTC.

This clonotype was detected ten times or more. The genes are TRBV20-1 and TRBJ2-7, with TRBD1 as a possible D gene (5 bases). This CDR3 has 14 amino acids. Deletions cut 1 base from V and 0 bases from J, with 10 bases between. Germline CDR1 and CDR2: DFQATT and SNEGSKA (reference sequence). CDR3 loop: CSARGQGNSYEQYF. For the CDR3, the DNA is TGCAGTGCTAGAGGGCAGGGCAACTCCTACGAGCAGTACTTC.